This TCR beta chain was identified during a study of CD8 T cells in ankylosing spondylitis. Study-wide results and limits: There was a TCR beta motif, made of several highly homologous variants, that appeared characteristic of ankylosing spondylitis blood.

V trimming: 3 bases; J trimming: 6 bases; junction bases outside the gene matches: 5. CDR1 is SGHRS, CDR2 YFSETQ, per germline. The CDR3 has 16 amino acids. At least ten counts were recorded for this clonotype. What it recognizes is unknown. MiXCR, applied by TCRdb to the 5' RACE reads, yields one record per CDR3 protein. The table has fewer than 550,000 distinct CDR3 sequences, about 5.4% seen once. This chain uses TRBV5-1 with TRBJ2-3; 15 nucleotides line up with TRBD2. Sequencing used blood, either unsorted or a sorted T cell fraction (not recorded which). This sequence originates from a male donor with ankylosing spondylitis. In DNA, the CDR3 is TGCGCCAGCAGCTACGGACTAGCGGGAGGGACGGATACGCAGTATTTT. Translated: CASSYGLAGGTDTQYF.